This TCR beta chain was identified during a study of response to subunit inactivated influenza vaccine. CDR1 MNHNS and CDR2 SASEGT come from the germline V gene. Deletions cut 5 bases from V and 7 bases from J, with 15 bases between. The CDR3 runs to 13 residues. MiXCR, run by TCRdb on the RT-PCR reads, gives a single entry per CDR3 protein. Found here are about 160,000 distinct CDR3 sequences, 9.5% to 13% of them singletons; the top ten hold around 12%. This clonotype was picked up many times. V is TRBV6-1 and J is TRBJ2-7; a weak D match, TRBD1 (5 bases). This clonotype originated in a man aged 45-60 years who received an inactivated influenza vaccine. The specimen comprised non-naive T cells sorted from PBMCs, sampled roughly 6 weeks after vaccination. CDR3 in DNA: TGTGCCAGCAGTCTCGGCCAGGGTAAGGAGCAGTACTTC. Translation: CASSLGQGKEQYF.